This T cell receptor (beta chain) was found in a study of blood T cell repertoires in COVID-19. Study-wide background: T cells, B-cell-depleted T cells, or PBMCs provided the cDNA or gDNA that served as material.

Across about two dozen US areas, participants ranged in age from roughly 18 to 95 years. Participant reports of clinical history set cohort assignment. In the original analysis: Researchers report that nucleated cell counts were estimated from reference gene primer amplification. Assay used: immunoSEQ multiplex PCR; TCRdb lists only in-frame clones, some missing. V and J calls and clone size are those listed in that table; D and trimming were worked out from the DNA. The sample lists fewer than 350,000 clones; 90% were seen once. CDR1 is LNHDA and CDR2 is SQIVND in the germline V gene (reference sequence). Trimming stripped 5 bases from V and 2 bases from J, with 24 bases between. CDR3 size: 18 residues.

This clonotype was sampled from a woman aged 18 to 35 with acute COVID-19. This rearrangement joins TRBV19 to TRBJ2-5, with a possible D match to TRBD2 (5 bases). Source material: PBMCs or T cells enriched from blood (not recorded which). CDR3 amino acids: CASSLRPPGVRYQETQYF. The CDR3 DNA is TGTGCCAGTAGTCTACGCCCCCCCGGGGTCAGATATCAAGAGACCCAGTACTTC.